This TCR beta chain was identified in a study of blood T cell repertoires in COVID-19. This CDR3 has 15 residues. The germline V gene has CDR1 MNHNS and CDR2 SASEGT. V shed 1 base and J shed 1 base, with 8 bases lying between them. The table came from immunoSEQ multiplex PCR; TCRdb's copy has only in-frame clones and leaves some out. The sample has about 190,000 clones; more than 75% are singletons. The sequenced material came from peripheral blood. This chain connects TRBV6-1 to TRBJ1-5; D is perhaps TRBD1 (6 bases). The sequence derives from a human donor in a cohort sampled during active COVID-19. The CDR3 region is CASSEGRGSNQPQHF. CDR3 DNA sequence: TGTGCCAGCAGTGAAGGCAGGGGCAGCAATCAGCCCCAGCATTTT.